This T cell receptor beta chain appears in the sequencing data of a study of blood T cell repertoires in COVID-19. TCRdb keeps only in-frame clones here, not all; method: immunoSEQ multiplex PCR. The sample includes roughly 29,000 clones, more than 70% seen only once; the top ten take approximately 9.4%. This CDR3 spans 13 amino acids. V lost 7 bases and J 6 bases, leaving 10 bases between the germline ends. The chain joins TRBV12-3 or TRBV12-4 to TRBJ1-6; TRBD1 might be the D (6 bases). Sequencing used peripheral blood. This clonotype was obtained from a man at least 80 years old with active COVID-19. The CDR3 DNA reads as TGTGCCAGCAAAACAGGGTTTAATTCACCCCTCCACTTT. Encoded protein: CASKTGFNSPLHF.